This TCR beta chain was captured by sequencing in a study of early T cells in non-severe SARS-CoV-2 infection. Study conclusions and caveats: Comparison of clonotypes with VDJdb favored anti-spike CD8 responses while missing private and CD4 specificities.

Each CDR3 protein is one row after TCRdb ran MiXCR on the 5' RACE reads. The sample lists some 52,000 distinct CDR3 sequences, 7% to 9% occurring once. The V gene lost 7 bases and the J gene lost 6 bases, with 18 bases spanning the gap. This CDR3 has 13 amino acids. Per germline, CDR1 SQVTM and CDR2 ANQGSEA. This clonotype was recorded a few times. Its antigen is as yet unknown. The specimen sequenced was whole blood. The rearrangement uses TRBV29-1 and TRBJ1-2; weak D call: TRBD1 (5 bases). The TCR was taken from an adult who was a healthcare worker with PCR-confirmed SARS-CoV-2 infection or an uninfected control (not recorded which). The CDR3 here is CSAQEWGVDGYTF. The CDR3 DNA reads TGCAGCGCCCAAGAATGGGGGGTGGATGGCTACACCTTC.